Following are 14 T cell receptor beta chains from one sample sequenced in a study of cytomegalovirus exposure and HLA in healthy donors (dated 2017 in TCRdb). Receptor amplification or capture employed the immunoSEQ multiplex PCR assay. A mixture of 60 forward primers for TCR Vbeta segments and 13 reverse primers for TCR Jbeta segments was used in the multiplex PCR. TCRdb mirrors the immuneACCESS table, restricted to in-frame sequences. Some clones are absent from its copies; in checked studies, under half trace to an unresolved V gene, and the reason for the others is unknown. The sample table holds some 76,000 clones, of which roughly 80% were seen once. The ten most abundant clones make up roughly 2.3% of the sample. What was sequenced was PBMCs. The source of these receptors is a woman aged 45-59 years in good health and CMV-seronegative.

This clone was detected a few times. The CDR3 DNA reads as TGTGCCAGCAATACAGGGCCATCCTCTGGAAACACCATATATTTT. It specifies CASNTGPSSGNTIYF. J is TRBJ1-3 and V is TRBV28; D may be TRBD1 (6 bases). This CDR3 contains 15 residues. Trimming stripped 7 bases from V and 0 bases from J, with 13 bases between. Germline lookup yields CDR1 MDHEN and CDR2 SYDVKM.

The rearrangement joins TRBV28 to TRBJ2-7, with D possibly being TRBD1 or TRBD2 (10 bases each). CDR1 and CDR2 from the germline V gene are MDHEN and SYDVKM. The CDR3 contains 18 residues. Trimming pared 3 bases from V and 2 bases from J, leaving 23 bases between. The CDR3 region has the DNA TGTGCCAGCAGTTTCCGGGACAGGGGTCTAGCGGGGGCCTACGAGCAGTACTTC. Its protein product is CASSFRDRGLAGAYEQYF.

The chain couples TRBV5-4 to TRBJ1-4; D is ambiguous. This CDR3 is 14 amino acids long. The V gene's germline CDR1 is SGHNT and CDR2 YYREEE (reference sequence). V lost 4 bases and J lost 0, with 7 bases in between. CDR3 in amino acids: CASSSGATNEKLFF. CDR3 coding DNA: TGTGCCAGCAGCAGCGGTGCAACTAATGAAAAACTGTTTTTT.

The rearrangement uses TRBV7-2 and TRBJ1-1; perhaps TRBD1 as D (5 bases). The ends were cut back, 5 bases at V and 0 bases at J, with 16 bases in the middle. This CDR3 has 16 residues. Per the germline V gene, CDR1 is SGHTA and CDR2 is FQGNSA. The DNA for the CDR3 is TGTGCCAGCAGCCCCGATCGGTTCAGGGTGAACACTGAAGCTTTCTTT. Amino acid sequence: CASSPDRFRVNTEAFF.

V usage is TRBV27 and J usage is TRBJ2-1, with TRBD1 matching 7 bases. This CDR3 region has 14 residues. CDR1 is MNHEY, CDR2 SMNVEV, per germline (reference sequence). Trimming took 6 bases from V and 8 from J; bases not matched to a gene: 10. CDR3 in amino acids: CASSLDRWYDEQFF. In DNA form, the CDR3 reads TGTGCCAGCAGCCTGGACAGGTGGTACGATGAGCAGTTCTTC.

The chain carries TRBV7-9 and TRBJ1-6; TRBD1 aligns across 9 bases. The J segment lost 7 bases and the V segment lost 1 base, leaving 8 bases of the junction unmatched. The CDR3 length is 17 residues. Looked up from germline, CDR1 is SEHNR and CDR2 is FQNEAQ (reference sequence). The CDR3 protein is CASSLDGTGLWNSPLHF. As DNA, the CDR3 is TGTGCCAGCAGCTTAGACGGGACAGGGCTTTGGAATTCACCCCTCCACTTT.

This chain joins TRBV14 and TRBJ2-7, with TRBD2 identical over 12 bases. The V gene end was trimmed by 1 base and the J gene end by 3 bases; junction bases not matched to a gene: 4. Germline CDR1 reads SGHDN; CDR2 reads FVKESK. The CDR3 contains 16 residues. CDR3 sequence: CASSQGTSGKGYEQYF. CDR3 bases: TGTGCCAGCAGCCAAGGGACTAGCGGGAAGGGCTACGAGCAGTACTTC.

The chain recombines TRBV9 with TRBJ2-3; the match to TRBD2 covers 8 bases. CDR3 length: 15 amino acids. V gave up 2 bases and J gave up 0 bases; unmatched junction bases: 2. Germline V gene data show CDR1 as SGDLS and CDR2 as YYNGEE. The DNA of the CDR3 is TGTGCCAGCAGCGTCATAGCGGGGAGCACAGATACGCAGTATTTT. It is translated as CASSVIAGSTDTQYF.

V gene TRBV9 combines with J gene TRBJ2-2; the match to TRBD2 covers 9 bases. The CDR3 sequence is 17 residues long. The germline V gene encodes CDR1 SGDLS and CDR2 YYNGEE. Trimming at V came to 4 bases and at J to 3 bases, leaving 10 bases not matched to a gene. CDR3 protein: CASSPPLAGPHTGELFF. The CDR3 bases are TGTGCCAGCAGCCCCCCCCTAGCGGGGCCTCACACCGGGGAGCTGTTTTTT.

This chain uses TRBV19 with TRBJ2-2, with 7 bases that match TRBD1. The CDR3 length is 16 residues. Germline CDR1 is LNHDA and CDR2 is SQIVND (reference sequence). V dropped 3 bases and J dropped 5; count of bases not matched to a gene: 9. The CDR3: CASSMRPDRKTGELFF. The CDR3 region has the DNA TGTGCCAGTAGTATGCGGCCGGACAGGAAGACCGGGGAGCTGTTTTTT.

The CDR3 protein is CASSLDRAAGELFF. For the CDR3, the DNA is TGCGCCAGCAGCTTGGACAGGGCTGCCGGGGAGCTGTTTTTT. J is TRBJ2-2 and V is TRBV5-1, with D maybe TRBD1 (6 bases). Germline V CDR1 and CDR2: SGHRS, YFSETQ. The CDR3 is 14 residues long. Trimming removed 0 bases from V and 6 bases from J, with 9 bases in between.

This clone showed up just once. The V gene is TRBV28, the J gene TRBJ2-7, with 7 bases identical to TRBD2. The CDR3 runs 15 residues. Trimming removed 3 bases from V and 3 bases from J; junction bases left unmatched: 8. Germline V gene data show CDR1 as MDHEN and CDR2 as SYDVKM. Written as DNA, the CDR3 is TGTGCCAGCAGTTTCTTTTCTAGCGGATTCTACGAGCAGTACTTC. It yields the protein CASSFFSSGFYEQYF.

The gene calls are TRBV6-6 and TRBJ2-7; tentatively, D is TRBD2 (5 bases). The CDR3 has 14 residues. CDR1 MNHNY and CDR2 SVGAGI come from the germline V gene (reference sequence). V shed 0 bases and J shed 4 bases, with 10 bases lying between them. CDR3 DNA sequence: TGTGCCAGCAGTTACTCGAGGGCCGGTTACGAGCAGTACTTC. This sequence encodes CASSYSRAGYEQYF.

The CDR3 spells CASSLVSGQGVEQYF. The DNA for the CDR3 is TGTGCCAGCAGCTTAGTATCGGGACAGGGGGTCGAGCAGTACTTC. The rearrangement joins TRBV7-9 to TRBJ2-7, with 11 bases lining up with TRBD1. The V segment lost 1 base and the J segment 6 bases; nucleotides outside the gene matches: 5. CDR1 is SEHNR, CDR2 FQNEAQ, per germline (reference sequence). The CDR3 sequence is 15 residues long.